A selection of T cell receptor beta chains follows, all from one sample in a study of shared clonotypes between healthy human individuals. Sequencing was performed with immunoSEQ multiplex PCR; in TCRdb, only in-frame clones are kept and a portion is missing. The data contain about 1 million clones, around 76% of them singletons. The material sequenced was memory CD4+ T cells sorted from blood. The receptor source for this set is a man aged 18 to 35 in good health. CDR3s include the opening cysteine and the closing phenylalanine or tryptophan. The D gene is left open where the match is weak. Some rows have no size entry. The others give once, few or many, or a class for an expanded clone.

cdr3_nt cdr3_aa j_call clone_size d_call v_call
TGTGCCAGCAGCGGAGACCCGTTCTGGGACACTGAAGCTTTCTTT CASSGDPFWDTEAFF TRBJ1-1 . . TRBV7-2
TGTGCCAGATCTACGAACACCGGGGAGCTGTTTTTT CARSTNTGELFF TRBJ2-2 . . TRBV14
TGTGCCAGCAGGGGGGCCACTGAAGCTTTCTTT CASRGATEAFF TRBJ1-1 . . TRBV14
TGTGCCAGTTGGACAGGGGAACACGAGCAGTACTTC CASWTGEHEQYF TRBJ2-7 . TRBD1 TRBV2
TGTGCCAGCAGGGTAGGGCAAGACGAAAAACTGTTTTTT CASRVGQDEKLFF TRBJ1-4 . . TRBV28
TGTGCCAGCAGCTTATATGGGAGGGGGAGTGGGCAAGAGACCCAGTACTTC CASSLYGRGSGQETQYF TRBJ2-5 . . TRBV7-6
TGTGCCAGCAGCGTAGGGCAGGGCTCTAGCACAGATACGCAGTATTTT CASSVGQGSSTDTQYF TRBJ2-3 . . TRBV9
TGTGCCAGCAGCACACTCGGGGCCCTTTCCTACGAGCAGTACTTC CASSTLGALSYEQYF TRBJ2-7 . . TRBV21-1
TGTGCCAGGAGGTATCAGGGGGAGAAAAACACTGAAGCTTTCTTT CARRYQGEKNTEAFF TRBJ1-1 once TRBD1 TRBV9
TGTGCCAGCAGCTTAGGTCTAGCGGGAGTGCGTGAGCAGTTCTTC CASSLGLAGVREQFF TRBJ2-1 . TRBD2 TRBV7-9
TGTGCCAGTAGTATAGGAGCGTTTTACGAGCAGTACTTC CASSIGAFYEQYF TRBJ2-7 . . TRBV19
TGTGCCAGCAGTGGACAGGGGGCGACAGATACGCAGTATTTT CASSGQGATDTQYF TRBJ2-3 . TRBD1 TRBV2
TGTGCCAGTAGTGAACAGGGGACTGAAAAACTGTTTTTT CASSEQGTEKLFF TRBJ1-4 . TRBD1 TRBV19
TGTGCCTGGAGCCAATGGACAGGGGTTAATGGCTACACCTTC CAWSQWTGVNGYTF TRBJ1-2 few TRBD1 TRBV30
TGTGCCAGCAGTGAATTGGGGGACACCGGGGAGCTGTTTTTT CASSELGDTGELFF TRBJ2-2 . . TRBV6-1
TGCAGCTTTCGGCAAGTCTATGGCCACACCTTC CSFRQVYGHTF TRBJ1-2 . . TRBV29-1
TGTGCCAGCAGTTTACCAGGACAAGAGACCCAGTACTTC CASSLPGQETQYF TRBJ2-5 . . TRBV6-5
TGCGCCAGCACCATGCCAAGCGGGAAATGTTCCAATGAGCAGTTCTTC CASTMPSGKCSNEQFF TRBJ2-1 . TRBD2 TRBV10-1
TGTGCCAGCAGTTTGTTAGCGGGGGTCTCCACCGGGGAGCTGTTTTTT CASSLLAGVSTGELFF TRBJ2-2 . TRBD2 TRBV5-8
TGTGCCACCAGCAGGAACTCTGGGGCCAACGTCCTGACTTTC CATSRNSGANVLTF TRBJ2-6 . . TRBV15
TGCAGTGCTAAGGCCTACGAGCAGTACTTC CSAKAYEQYF TRBJ2-7 . . TRBV20-1
TGTGCCAGTACAAAAGGAGACACCAATCAGCCCCAGCATTTT CASTKGDTNQPQHF TRBJ1-5 . . TRBV19
TGTGCCACCAGCCCACCCGGGGCAGGGGGTATGTACGAGCAGTACTTC CATSPPGAGGMYEQYF TRBJ2-7 . TRBD1 TRBV15
TGTGCCAGCAGCCCCACCACCGGGACAGCGTATGGCTACACCTTC CASSPTTGTAYGYTF TRBJ1-2 few TRBD1 TRBV7-6
TGTGCCAGCGGGGCCGGGAGGGAGTCGTCCCGTAATGAGCAGTTCTTC CASGAGRESSRNEQFF TRBJ2-1 . . TRBV21-1
TGTGCCAGCAGCTTGGCGCTAGCGGTAGGGGAGCAGTACTTC CASSLALAVGEQYF TRBJ2-7 . TRBD2 TRBV5-4
TGTGCCAGCAGCCAAAGGTTACCGGGACTAGCAAATGAGCAGTTCTTC CASSQRLPGLANEQFF TRBJ2-1 . TRBD2 TRBV14
TGTGCCAGCAGTGGCAACAGGGGGGAGAGGAGCAATCAGCCCCAGCATTTT CASSGNRGERSNQPQHF TRBJ1-5 . TRBD1 TRBV27
TGTGCCAGCAGTGAATTGACAGGGGGCGGAAAGCCCCAGCATTTT CASSELTGGGKPQHF TRBJ1-5 . TRBD1 TRBV2